This TCR beta chain was sequenced in a study of cytomegalovirus exposure and HLA in healthy donors. Whole-study findings and limits: In a later analysis, a genetic analysis reported fewer productive-TCR N-insertions in an Asian-associated ancestry cluster than the cohort average.

After removal of 5 bases from V and 5 bases from J, the junction contained 3 bases not matched to a gene. This CDR3 region has 13 residues. Per the germline V gene, CDR1 is SNHLY and CDR2 is FYNNEI. As concerns this clone: The antigen is not known.

Primers included in the PCR were 60 Vbeta and 13 Jbeta primers. Data came from immunoSEQ multiplex PCR; TCRdb stores just in-frame clones and leaves some out. The sample shows 140,000 to 150,000 clones, 68% of them seen only once. J is TRBJ2-1 and V is TRBV2; 7 bases agree with TRBD1. The TCR comes from a man aged 55 to 69 in good health and CMV-seronegative. Sequenced: PBMCs. The DNA of the CDR3 is TGTGCCAGCAGTATTGACAGGGACAATGAGCAGTTCTTC. It yields the protein CASSIDRDNEQFF.